This note documents a single TCR beta chain sequence. This CDR3 has 13 residues. Germline V gene data show CDR1 as MNHEY and CDR2 as SMNVEV (reference sequence). V lost 5 bases, J lost 6 bases, and 14 bases lay in between. This specimen comes from a study of CD8 T cells in Susac syndrome. In blood CD8+ and CD4+ T cells, TCR beta underwent sequencing. RNA, at about 0.45 to 1 ug, was reverse transcribed with random hexamers. The immunoSEQ assay covered 54 Vbeta and 13 Jbeta segments for CDR3. TCRdb re-called the immunoSEQ multiplex PCR reads with MiXCR, one entry per CDR3 protein. The table has around 50,000 distinct CDR3 sequences, 80% to 95% seen once.

This TCR came from a human donor in good health. The V call is TRBV27, the J call TRBJ2-7; perhaps TRBD1 as D (5 bases). Sequences were obtained from CD8+ T cells from PBMCs. CDR3 DNA: TGTGCCAGCAGTCAAGGGGCGGCTTCCGAGCAGTACTTC. Translation gives CASSQGAASEQYF.